Listed below are T cell receptor beta chains from one sample, sequenced in a study of blood T cell repertoires in COVID-19. Produced via immunoSEQ multiplex PCR; TCRdb's table is partial and in-frame only. This sample has under 300,000 clones, with 75% to 85% found just once. The sample comprised peripheral blood. The receptors come from a human donor in a cohort sampled during active COVID-19. Both conserved end residues are trimmed from each CDR3.

TRBV6-5,TRBJ1-1,ASRTANTEAF
TRBV10-3,TRBJ2-1,AISPGLALNEQF
TRBV11-2,TRBJ2-7,ASSSVPGTYEQY
TRBV5-6,TRBJ1-4,ASSLRGLANEKLF
TRBV28,TRBJ1-2,ASSLLRDYGYT
TRBV7-2,TRBJ2-2,ASSHRVVTGELF
TRBV5-8,TRBJ1-3,ASSLAPDSAGNTIY
TRBV6-5,TRBJ1-4,ASSRDRGREEKLF
TRBV3-1/TRBV3-2,TRBJ1-2,ASSQSDRQIGGYT
TRBV7-6,TRBJ2-3,ASSLLSGTGLPTQDTQY
TRBV6-4,TRBJ2-1,ASSAGSANEQF
TRBV11-2,TRBJ2-1,ASRGVSGSNNEQF
TRBV6-5,TRBJ2-7,ASSPRQGTYEQY
TRBV6-1,TRBJ2-3,ASSEMAGPTDTQY
TRBV6-5,TRBJ1-2,ASRADRNTYGYT
TRBV7-2,TRBJ2-1,ASSFPSGGLNNEQF
TRBV28,TRBJ1-5,ASGDQPQH
TRBV3-1/TRBV3-2,TRBJ2-3,ASSPRGDTQY
TRBV6-5,TRBJ1-3,ATLPGGDSGNTIY
TRBV9,TRBJ2-5,ASSPGGTLQETQY
TRBV2,TRBJ2-4,ASGQAGIGGIQY
TRBV7-9,TRBJ1-1,ASSAARGFNTEAF
TRBV5-6,TRBJ2-3,ASSFGGAVADTQY
TRBV7-2,TRBJ2-3,ASSSTRDNILTDTQY
TRBV9,TRBJ2-1,ASSVVKEVEQF
TRBV25-1,TRBJ2-5,ASSDGGDLQETQY
TRBV27,TRBJ2-1,ASTLGGRGDNEQF
TRBV5-1,TRBJ2-3,ASSLAGQGIDTQY
TRBV10-3,TRBJ2-2,ASDRGLGTGELF
TRBV4-1,TRBJ2-1,ASSQAVGSYNEQF
TRBV19,TRBJ1-1,ASRAGAFETF
TRBV4-2,TRBJ2-7,ASSLGGGDYEQY
TRBV27,TRBJ1-1,ASSGQSMNTEAF
TRBV18,TRBJ2-5,ASSRTGARIGETQY
TRBV3-1/TRBV3-2,TRBJ1-1,ASRLWGGGENTEAF